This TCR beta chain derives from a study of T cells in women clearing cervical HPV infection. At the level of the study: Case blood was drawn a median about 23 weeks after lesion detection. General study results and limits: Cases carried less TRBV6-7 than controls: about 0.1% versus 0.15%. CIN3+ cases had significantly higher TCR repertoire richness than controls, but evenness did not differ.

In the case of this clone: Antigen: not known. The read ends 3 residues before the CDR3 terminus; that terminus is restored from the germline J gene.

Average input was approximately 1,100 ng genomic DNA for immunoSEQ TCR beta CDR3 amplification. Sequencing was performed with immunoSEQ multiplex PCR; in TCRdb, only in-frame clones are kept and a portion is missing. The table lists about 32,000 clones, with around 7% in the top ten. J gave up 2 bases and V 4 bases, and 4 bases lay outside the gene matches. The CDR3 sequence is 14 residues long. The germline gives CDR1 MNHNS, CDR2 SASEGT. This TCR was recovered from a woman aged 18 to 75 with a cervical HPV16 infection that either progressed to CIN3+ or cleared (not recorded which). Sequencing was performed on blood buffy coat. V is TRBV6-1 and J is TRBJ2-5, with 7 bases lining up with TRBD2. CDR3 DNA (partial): TGTGCCAGCAGTGTTCGGGGGGATCAAGAGACC. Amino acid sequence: CASSVRGDQET. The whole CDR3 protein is CASSVRGDQETQYF.